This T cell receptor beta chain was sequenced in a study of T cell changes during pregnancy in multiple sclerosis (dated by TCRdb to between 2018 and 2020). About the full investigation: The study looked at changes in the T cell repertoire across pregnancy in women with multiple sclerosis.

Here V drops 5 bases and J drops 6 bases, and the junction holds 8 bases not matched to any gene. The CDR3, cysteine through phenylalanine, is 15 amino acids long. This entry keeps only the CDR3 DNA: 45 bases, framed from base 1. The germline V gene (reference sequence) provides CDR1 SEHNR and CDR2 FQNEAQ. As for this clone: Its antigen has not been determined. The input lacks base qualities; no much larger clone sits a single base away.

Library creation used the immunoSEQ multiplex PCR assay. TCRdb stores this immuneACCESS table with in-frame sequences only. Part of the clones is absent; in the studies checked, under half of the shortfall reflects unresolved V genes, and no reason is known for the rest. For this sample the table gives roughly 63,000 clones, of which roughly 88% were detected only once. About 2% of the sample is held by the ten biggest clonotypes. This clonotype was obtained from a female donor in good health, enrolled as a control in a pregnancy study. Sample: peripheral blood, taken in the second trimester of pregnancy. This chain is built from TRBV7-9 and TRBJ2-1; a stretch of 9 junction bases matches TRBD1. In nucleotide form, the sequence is TGTGCCAGCAGCATGGGACAGGGCAGGGTCAATGAGCAGTTCTTC. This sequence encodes CASSMGQGRVNEQFF. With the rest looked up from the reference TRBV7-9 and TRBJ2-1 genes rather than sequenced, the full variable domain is DTGVSQNPRHKITKRGQNVTFRCDPISEHNRLYWYRQTLGQGPEFLTYFQNEAQLEKSRLLSDRFSAERPKGSFSTLEIQRTEQGDSAMYLCASSMGQGRVNEQFFGPGTRLTVL.